A single sample is the source of the 25 T cell receptor beta chains below, sequenced in a study of PD-1 blockade in classical Hodgkin lymphoma. Relapses following autologous stem cell transplantation were seen in all patients, with brentuximab vedotin exposure varying. Sequencing was performed with immunoSEQ multiplex PCR; in TCRdb, only in-frame clones are kept and a portion is missing. The sample consists of some 20,000 clones, over 60% of them appearing once. Sample: peripheral blood mononuclear cells (PBMCs), taken at baseline. The receptors here all came from a human donor with classical Hodgkin lymphoma.

To note about this clone: The same CDR3 arises from other DNA sequences in this sample as well. The rearrangement links TRBV19 to TRBJ1-3; D not certain. Germline CDR1 and CDR2: LNHDA and SQIVND (reference sequence). The length of the CDR3 is 12 residues. The V end was cut by 4 bases, the J end by 4 bases, with 5 bases between. CDR3 protein: CASSTLGNTIYF. In DNA form, the CDR3 reads TGTGCCAGTAGTACGTTAGGAAACACCATATATTTT.

The genes are TRBV10-3 and TRBJ1-2; 7 bases map to TRBD1. Trimming at V came to 6 bases and at J to 8 bases, leaving 9 bases not matched to a gene. Per the germline V gene, CDR1 is ENHRY and CDR2 is SYGVKD. The CDR3 runs 13 residues. The CDR3, as DNA: TGTGCCATCAGAGTCCGGGACAGCTTGGGCTACACCTTC. Translated, it gives CAIRVRDSLGYTF.

V is TRBV28 and J is TRBJ1-5; the D is unclear. CDR3 length equals 12 residues. Looked up from germline, CDR1 is MDHEN and CDR2 is SYDVKM. V gave up 2 bases and J gave up 10 bases, with 9 bases separating them. The CDR3 nucleotides are TGTGCCAGCAGTTTAAATCCCTCACCCCAGCATTTT. It encodes CASSLNPSPQHF.

The CDR3 spells CASSPLPFGGNQPQHF. CDR3 nucleotide sequence: TGTGCCAGCAGCCCACTGCCTTTTGGGGGCAATCAGCCCCAGCATTTT. V is TRBV4-2 and J is TRBJ1-5, with D uncertain. V was shortened by 4 bases and J by 2 bases, with 15 bases between the two germline ends. The germline gives CDR1 LGHNA, CDR2 YNFKEQ. This CDR3 spans 16 amino acids.

This clone has more than one count but fewer than ten. The chain links TRBV7-2 to TRBJ2-1; no clear D. The CDR3 has 12 residues. The ends were cut back, 1 base at V and 7 bases at J, with 5 bases in the middle. Germline V gives CDR1 SGHTA, CDR2 FQGNSA. Written as DNA, the CDR3 is TGTGCCAGCAGCTTAGGTTGGAATGAGCAGTTCTTC. It specifies CASSLGWNEQFF.

On this clone itself: A read error may be the cause here, since a much bigger clone is one base away. The V call is TRBV28, the J call TRBJ1-5; D not certain. Trimming removed 8 bases from V and 0 bases from J, with 2 bases in between. CDR1 MDHEN and CDR2 SYDVKM come from the germline V gene. The CDR3 consists of 11 residues. CDR3 residues: CASYSNQPQHF. CDR3 DNA: TGTGCCAGCTATAGCAATCAGCCCCAGCATTTT.

CDR3 residues: CASSGEGVGQETQYF. In DNA form, the CDR3 reads TGTGCCAGCAGCGGAGAAGGGGTAGGGCAGGAGACCCAGTACTTC. The chain has TRBV9 and TRBJ2-5, with D perhaps matching TRBD1 (5 bases). The V gene lost 3 bases and the J gene lost 5 bases, with 17 bases spanning the gap. CDR1 and CDR2 (germline): SGDLS, YYNGEE. The CDR3 totals 15 residues.

This clone is large. The V and J genes are TRBV19 and TRBJ2-6; maybe TRBD2 (6 bases). Trimming took 6 bases from V and 2 from J, leaving 20 bases between them. This CDR3 contains 18 residues. The germline V gene has CDR1 LNHDA and CDR2 SQIVND (reference sequence). Written as DNA, the CDR3 is TGTGCCAGTAGCCCCCCTCGGAGGGGTTCCGCTGGGGCCAACGTCCTGACTTTC. This translates into CASSPPRRGSAGANVLTF.

The rearrangement links TRBV7-2 to TRBJ1-2, with TRBD1 matching 8 bases. Unmatched junction bases numbered 4, after V lost 5 bases and J lost 8 bases. The germline CDR1 and CDR2 sequences are SGHTA and FQGNSA. There are 12 residues in the CDR3. The CDR3 DNA reads as TGTGCCAGCAGCACAGGGGGTGGCGGCTACACCTTC. Translation gives CASSTGGGGYTF.

The J gene is TRBJ2-7, the V gene TRBV30, with 10 bases that match TRBD1. Germline CDR1 GTSNPN, CDR2 SVGIG (reference sequence). Trimming at V came to 3 bases and at J to 6 bases, leaving 5 bases not matched to a gene. There are 13 residues in the CDR3. The CDR3 spells CAWSWDRGREQYF. CDR3 bases: TGTGCCTGGAGCTGGGACAGGGGCCGCGAGCAGTACTTC.

This chain connects TRBV4-1 to TRBJ1-6, with 7 bases aligning to TRBD1. Trimming removed 3 bases from V and 5 bases from J; junction bases left unmatched: 7. There are 16 residues in the CDR3. Germline CDR1 reads MGHRA; CDR2 reads YSYEKL. CDR3 coding DNA: TGCGCCAGCAGCCACAGCGACAGGGCTCATAATTCACCCCTCCACTTT. Amino acid sequence: CASSHSDRAHNSPLHF.

V and J are TRBV6-1 and TRBJ2-7; D unresolved. This CDR3 contains 11 residues. The germline V gene has CDR1 MNHNS and CDR2 SASEGT. V lost 6 bases and J lost 6, with 9 bases in between. The CDR3 reads CASSRGFEQYV. The CDR3 DNA is TGTGCCAGCAGCCGAGGTTTCGAGCAGTACGTC.

The chain employs TRBV29-1 and TRBJ2-1, with D possibly being TRBD2 (6 bases). The CDR3 sequence is 12 residues long. Germline V gene data show CDR1 as SQVTM and CDR2 as ANQGSEA. Trimming removed 4 bases from V and 6 bases from J, with 10 bases in between. CDR3 amino acids: CSVGYSGNEQFF. The CDR3 coding sequence is TGCAGCGTTGGATATAGCGGCAATGAGCAGTTCTTC.

V usage is TRBV4-3 and J usage is TRBJ2-3; the D is unclear. V lost 4 bases, J lost 4 bases, and 9 bases lay in between. The CDR3 consists of 13 residues. Germline loops: CDR1 LGHNA, CDR2 YSLEER. CDR3 coding DNA: TGCGCCAGCAGCCGCTGGGCGCCAGATACGCAGTATTTT. Its protein is CASSRWAPDTQYF.

This clone occurred once. The rearrangement links TRBV29-1 to TRBJ2-3; D gene unclear. Between the trimmed V and J ends, which lost 3 bases and 3 bases, there was a span of 4 bases. Germline CDR1 SQVTM, CDR2 ANQGSEA. The CDR3 sequence is 11 residues long. CDR3 protein: CSVEGTDTQYF. CDR3 nucleotides: TGCAGCGTTGAGGGGACAGATACGCAGTATTTT.

The CDR3 here is CASSPPGTQETQYF. As DNA, the CDR3 is TGTGCCAGCAGCCCTCCCGGGACCCAAGAGACCCAGTACTTC. V gene TRBV7-2 combines with J gene TRBJ2-5; the D call may be TRBD1 or TRBD2 (5 bases each). The CDR3 spans 14 residues. Germline-derived CDR1 and CDR2 are SGHTA and FQGNSA. Trimming removed 5 bases from V and 1 base from J, with 11 bases in between.

This clone showed up just once. The chain carries TRBV19 and TRBJ1-6; possible D gene TRBD1, 5 bases. Between the trimmed V and J ends, which lost 9 bases and 10 bases, there was a span of 19 bases. From germline, CDR1 is LNHDA and CDR2 SQIVND (reference sequence). There are 14 residues in the CDR3. The CDR3 sequence: CASTFLGGVSPLHF. CDR3 DNA: TGTGCCAGCACCTTCTTGGGGGGGGTATCACCCCTCCACTTT. Complete variable domain (other parts from reference TRBV19 and TRBJ1-6): DGGITQSPKYLFRKEGQNVTLSCEQNLNHDAMYWYRQDPGQGLRLIYYSQIVNDFQKGDIAEGYSVSREKKESFPLTVTSAQKNPTAFYLCASTFLGGVSPLHFGNGTRLTVT.

The chain recombines TRBV7-2 with TRBJ1-6, with 9 bases lining up with TRBD1. There are 16 residues in the CDR3. The germline V gene has CDR1 SGHTA and CDR2 FQGNSA. V lost 5 bases, J lost 8 bases, and 10 bases stayed unmatched. The CDR3 nucleotides read TGTGCCAGCAGCCGATTCCGGGACAGGGCTGATTCACCCCTCCACTTT. This codes for CASSRFRDRADSPLHF.

As for this clone: A read error may account for a junction end that differs from germline. This chain joins TRBV6-4 and TRBJ2-3, with 14 nucleotides matching TRBD2. Germline assignment: CDR1 MRHNA and CDR2 SNTAGT. The CDR3 extends over 16 amino acids. The CDR3 here is CASSAGTSGGTATQYF. Here the CDR3 DNA reads TGTGCCAGCAGTGCCGGGACTAGCGGGGGCACAGCTACGCAGTATTTT.

The rearrangement uses TRBV7-9 and TRBJ1-3; D might be TRBD1 (5 bases). The germline gives CDR1 SEHNR, CDR2 FQNEAQ (reference sequence). CDR3 length equals 17 residues. V was pared by 1 base and J by 0 bases, with 13 bases between. CDR3 sequence reads: CASSLVKGWGSGNTIYF. DNA of the CDR3: TGTGCCAGCAGCTTAGTCAAGGGGTGGGGCTCTGGAAACACCATATATTTT.

The chain employs TRBV29-1 and TRBJ2-7; TRBD1 agrees at 8 bases. From germline, CDR1 is SQVTM and CDR2 ANQGSEA. With V trimmed by 5 bases and J by 0 bases, 3 bases remained unmatched. CDR3 length: 13 amino acids. The CDR3 sequence: CSVKGQASYEQYF. CDR3 nucleotides: TGCAGCGTTAAGGGACAGGCCTCCTACGAGCAGTACTTC.

The chain employs TRBV9 and TRBJ2-1; D gene unclear. The ends were cut back, 4 bases at V and 0 bases at J, with 14 bases in the middle. The CDR3 totals 16 residues. Germline CDR1 reads SGDLS; CDR2 reads YYNGEE. The chain's CDR3 is CASSRRRTSSYNEQFF. The CDR3 coding sequence is TGTGCCAGCAGCCGGAGACGCACGAGCTCCTACAATGAGCAGTTCTTC.

This clone occurred a few times. The chain is built from TRBV19 and TRBJ2-1, with 9 bases fitting TRBD2. The CDR3 contains 16 residues. The V gene's germline CDR1 is LNHDA and CDR2 SQIVND (reference sequence). Trimming at V came to 5 bases and at J to 4 bases, leaving 9 bases not matched to a gene. CDR3 sequence (DNA): TGTGCCAGTAGTCCCCAGACTAGCGGAATATACAATGAGCAGTTCTTC. This codes for CASSPQTSGIYNEQFF. The complete variable domain, with remaining parts taken from reference TRBV19 and TRBJ2-1, reads DGGITQSPKYLFRKEGQNVTLSCEQNLNHDAMYWYRQDPGQGLRLIYYSQIVNDFQKGDIAEGYSVSREKKESFPLTVTSAQKNPTAFYLCASSPQTSGIYNEQFFGPGTRLTVL.

The chain joins TRBV29-1 to TRBJ2-7; 14 bases are shared with TRBD2. The germline gives CDR1 SQVTM, CDR2 ANQGSEA. This CDR3 spans 17 amino acids. J gave up 1 base and V 7 bases, and 12 bases lay outside the gene matches. DNA of the CDR3: TGCAGCGCTGGCGGGACTAGCGGGAGTCGGGGATCCTACGAGCAGTACTTC. Its translation: CSAGGTSGSRGSYEQYF.

The chain joins TRBV30 to TRBJ1-1; D not resolved. CDR3 size: 11 residues. The V gene's germline CDR1 is GTSNPN and CDR2 SVGIG (reference sequence). V lost 5 bases and J 3 bases, leaving 7 bases between the germline ends. This CDR3 is CAWRWDTEAFF. CDR3 DNA: TGTGCCTGGCGATGGGACACTGAAGCTTTCTTT.